The rows below give T cell receptor beta chains drawn from one sample of a study of response to subunit inactivated influenza vaccine. Each CDR3 protein is one row after TCRdb ran MiXCR on the RT-PCR reads. The table shows roughly 670,000 distinct CDR3 sequences, with 12% to 15% occurring only once. The sample here was PBMCs from blood, taken 14 to 15 days before vaccination. The receptors derive from a man aged 45-60 years who received an inactivated influenza vaccine. Each CDR3 is given with its conserved first and last residue. The order of the fields is CDR3 DNA, CDR3 protein, J gene, V gene, clone size, CDR3 length, D gene. A D gene is named only where the DNA matches it firmly. Size values are once, few and many counts, or a class for expanded clones, and some rows have none.

DNA: TGCAGCGTTGACAGACTGACAGGTTCCTACGAGCAGTACTTC; CDR3: CSVDRLTGSYEQYF; J: TRBJ2-7; V: TRBV29-1; size: many; length: 14; D: NA
DNA: TGTGCCAGCAACGGTGGGGACAGGGGGTACCAAGAGACCCAGTACTTC; CDR3: CASNGGDRGYQETQYF; J: TRBJ2-5; V: TRBV12-3/TRBV12-4; size: NA; length: 16; D: TRBD1
DNA: TGTGCAAGCAGCCCCGGGACAGGAGACAATCAGCCCCAGCATTTT; CDR3: CASSPGTGDNQPQHF; J: TRBJ1-5; V: TRBV3-1; size: NA; length: 15; D: TRBD1
DNA: TGTGCCAGCAGCTTGGGAGGGACTAGCGGGACTGAGGAGCAGTTCTTC; CDR3: CASSLGGTSGTEEQFF; J: TRBJ2-1; V: TRBV5-4; size: NA; length: 16; D: TRBD2
DNA: TGTGCCAGCAGCTTGGGGACGGCCTGGGGCTACGAGCAGTACTTC; CDR3: CASSLGTAWGYEQYF; J: TRBJ2-7; V: TRBV11-2; size: few; length: 15; D: NA
DNA: TGTGCCATCAGTGAGTCTGGGAGAACTAATGAAAAACTGTTTTTT; CDR3: CAISESGRTNEKLFF; J: TRBJ1-4; V: TRBV10-3; size: many; length: 15; D: NA
DNA: TGTGCCAGCAGCTCGGCTAGCGGGGCTTACAATGAGCAGTTCTTC; CDR3: CASSSASGAYNEQFF; J: TRBJ2-1; V: TRBV7-2; size: NA; length: 15; D: TRBD2
DNA: TGCAGTGCTAGAGTTGGGGTGGGTCAGCCCCAGCATTTT; CDR3: CSARVGVGQPQHF; J: TRBJ1-5; V: TRBV20-1; size: NA; length: 13; D: NA
DNA: TGCAGCGTTGGGGAGGACAACGAGCAGTACTTC; CDR3: CSVGEDNEQYF; J: TRBJ2-7; V: TRBV29-1; size: few; length: 11; D: NA
DNA: TGTGCCAGCAGTTTACCGGGACAGGGAGGCAATCAGCCCCAGCATTTT; CDR3: CASSLPGQGGNQPQHF; J: TRBJ1-5; V: TRBV28; size: few; length: 16; D: TRBD1
DNA: TGTGCCAGCTCACCACTTGTTAGCGGAGACTACAATGAGCAGTTCTTC; CDR3: CASSPLVSGDYNEQFF; J: TRBJ2-1; V: TRBV18; size: once; length: 16; D: NA
DNA: TGCGCCAGCAGGGGGGCGGACGGGGAGCTGTTTTTT; CDR3: CASRGADGELFF; J: TRBJ2-2; V: TRBV10-1; size: NA; length: 12; D: NA
DNA: TGTGCCAGCAGCAAGGGCTGGGTTGAGACCCAGTACTTC; CDR3: CASSKGWVETQYF; J: TRBJ2-5; V: TRBV12-3/TRBV12-4; size: few; length: 13; D: NA
DNA: TGTGCCAGCGCCCTAGGAGGGGTATCAGATACGCAGTATTTT; CDR3: CASALGGVSDTQYF; J: TRBJ2-3; V: TRBV28; size: many; length: 14; D: NA
DNA: TGCAGTGCTAGAAGGACAGGGTCTGTTGAAAAACTGTTTTTT; CDR3: CSARRTGSVEKLFF; J: TRBJ1-4; V: TRBV20-1; size: NA; length: 14; D: TRBD1
DNA: TGTGCCAGCAGCCCAGGGGCGGGAGGAACCGGGGAGCTGTTTTTT; CDR3: CASSPGAGGTGELFF; J: TRBJ2-2; V: TRBV9; size: NA; length: 15; D: TRBD2
DNA: TGCAGTGCTAGAGATCATCAGGGCCGCTACGAGCAGTACTTC; CDR3: CSARDHQGRYEQYF; J: TRBJ2-7; V: TRBV20-1; size: few; length: 14; D: NA
DNA: TGTGCCAGCAGTTTATCATGGCAGAGTCTAGCCAAAAACATTCAGTACTTC; CDR3: CASSLSWQSLAKNIQYF; J: TRBJ2-4; V: TRBV12-3/TRBV12-4; size: many; length: 17; D: NA
DNA: TGTGCCTGTCTAGGGCAGACGAATTCACCCCTCCACTTT; CDR3: CACLGQTNSPLHF; J: TRBJ1-6; V: TRBV30; size: NA; length: 13; D: NA
DNA: TGTGCCAGCAGTGACCAGCGGGAGGCCCCGGGGACCGGGGAGCTGTTTTTT; CDR3: CASSDQREAPGTGELFF; J: TRBJ2-2; V: TRBV25-1; size: few; length: 17; D: TRBD2
DNA: TGCGCCAGCAGGCGCCCCACTTACAGGGAAAAACTGTTTTTT; CDR3: CASRRPTYREKLFF; J: TRBJ1-4; V: TRBV4-1; size: NA; length: 14; D: NA
DNA: TGCAGTGCTAATCCGGCCCTCGGAGATACGCAGTATTTT; CDR3: CSANPALGDTQYF; J: TRBJ2-3; V: TRBV20-1; size: many; length: 13; D: NA
DNA: TGCGCCAGTAGCCAAGACTGGGGGCCCGGGGAGCTGTTTTTT; CDR3: CASSQDWGPGELFF; J: TRBJ2-2; V: TRBV4-1; size: many; length: 14; D: NA
DNA: TGTGCCAGCAGGACACTAGCGAGAGAGACCCAGTACTTC; CDR3: CASRTLARETQYF; J: TRBJ2-5; V: TRBV12-3/TRBV12-4; size: many; length: 13; D: TRBD2
DNA: TGTGCCAGCAGCCAAGATCCAGGGAAGAGTTACGAGCAGTACTTC; CDR3: CASSQDPGKSYEQYF; J: TRBJ2-7; V: TRBV4-2; size: NA; length: 15; D: NA
DNA: TGTGCCAGCACCCCCGCCGGAGCCTACGAGCAGTACTTC; CDR3: CASTPAGAYEQYF; J: TRBJ2-7; V: TRBV28; size: NA; length: 13; D: NA
DNA: TGTGCCAGCAGTTTATCCCCAGGGCTGACTAATGAAAAACTGTTTTTT; CDR3: CASSLSPGLTNEKLFF; J: TRBJ1-4; V: TRBV12-3/TRBV12-4; size: NA; length: 16; D: NA
DNA: TGCAGCGTACGAACTAGCGGGAGCTACAATGAGCAGTTCTTC; CDR3: CSVRTSGSYNEQFF; J: TRBJ2-1; V: TRBV29-1; size: NA; length: 14; D: TRBD2
DNA: TGTGCCAGCAGGCTGGGACAGGATTACACCGGGGAGCTGTTTTTT; CDR3: CASRLGQDYTGELFF; J: TRBJ2-2; V: TRBV2; size: few; length: 15; D: TRBD1
DNA: TGTGCCAGCAAAACGGATACCTACGAGCAGTACTTC; CDR3: CASKTDTYEQYF; J: TRBJ2-7; V: TRBV2; size: NA; length: 12; D: NA
DNA: TGCGCCAGCAGCCAATTACTCGGAGACAGGGGAAACTATGGCTACACCTTC; CDR3: CASSQLLGDRGNYGYTF; J: TRBJ1-2; V: TRBV4-1; size: many; length: 17; D: TRBD1
DNA: TGTGCCAGCAGAGAGGGACAGCTCTACGAGCAGTACTTC; CDR3: CASREGQLYEQYF; J: TRBJ2-7; V: TRBV6-2/TRBV6-3; size: NA; length: 13; D: TRBD1
DNA: TGTGCCAGCAGCCGAAACAGGGGACGGCAGCCCCAGCATTTT; CDR3: CASSRNRGRQPQHF; J: TRBJ1-5; V: TRBV6-5; size: many; length: 14; D: TRBD1
DNA: TGCAGTGCTAGAAATCCTAGCGGGGGGTCTAGCACAGATACGCAGTATTTT; CDR3: CSARNPSGGSSTDTQYF; J: TRBJ2-3; V: TRBV20-1; size: NA; length: 17; D: TRBD2
DNA: TGCAGTGCTAGAGACAGGGGGCGAGAGCAGTACTTC; CDR3: CSARDRGREQYF; J: TRBJ2-7; V: TRBV20-1; size: few; length: 12; D: TRBD1
DNA: TGTGCCAGCACCGGGGTGGCAGGGGGCTCGGATACGCAGTATTTT; CDR3: CASTGVAGGSDTQYF; J: TRBJ2-3; V: TRBV12-3/TRBV12-4; size: many; length: 15; D: TRBD1
DNA: TGTGCCAGCAGAAAGACAGGGTCCTTCGTGAACACTGAAGCTTTCTTT; CDR3: CASRKTGSFVNTEAFF; J: TRBJ1-1; V: TRBV12-3/TRBV12-4; size: NA; length: 16; D: TRBD1
DNA: TGTGCCAGCAGTACAACTTTCAGCACAGATACGCAGTATTTT; CDR3: CASSTTFSTDTQYF; J: TRBJ2-3; V: TRBV27; size: few; length: 14; D: NA
DNA: TGTGCCAGCAGCGGGGACAGGGAAACAGATACGCAGTATTTT; CDR3: CASSGDRETDTQYF; J: TRBJ2-3; V: TRBV9; size: NA; length: 14; D: TRBD1
DNA: TGCAGTGCTAGAGCTCTGGCCTACACCGGGGAGCTGTTTTTT; CDR3: CSARALAYTGELFF; J: TRBJ2-2; V: TRBV20-1; size: few; length: 14; D: NA